This T cell receptor (beta chain) was sequenced for a study of human T cells and chemical hapten exposure. Study-level findings and limits: The donor cohort had alopecia, so its immune response may not match that of healthy people.

This clonotype was observed a handful of times. No antigen is known for it. MiXCR, applied by TCRdb to the RACE reads, yields one record per CDR3 protein. The data contain more than 110,000 distinct CDR3 sequences, roughly 12% of them singletons. Time point: patch test 2, 6 weeks after DPC sensitization. Treatment: therapeutic diphenylcyclopropenone sensitization with weekly scalp DPC. This CDR3 has 13 amino acids. Germline V gene sequence: CDR1 MNHNY, CDR2 SVGAGI (reference sequence). V lost 2 bases to trimming and J lost 8 bases; unmatched junction nucleotides: 5. This chain links TRBV6-6 with TRBJ1-2, with 7 bases lining up with TRBD1. The TCR sequence derives from a woman aged 45-65 years with alopecia areata. Some clones in this sample may be carry-over from other donors' samples. The sequences come from whole blood, collected in connection with sensitization to the hapten diphenylcyclopropenone (DPC). The CDR3 region is CASSYEGARGYTF. CDR3 DNA sequence: TGTGCCAGCAGTTACGAGGGGGCGCGAGGCTACACCTTC.